The source of this TCR beta chain is a study of patients and donors after allogeneic stem cell transplantation. TCRdb reprocessed the RT-PCR reads via MiXCR and lists one record per CDR3 protein. In the table there are approximately 170,000 distinct CDR3 sequences, approximately 22% of which are singletons. The sequenced sample consisted of blood, either unsorted or a sorted T cell fraction (not recorded which). This TCR was recovered from a human donor who was either an allogeneic HSCT recipient or a stem cell or donor lymphocyte infusion donor (not recorded which). It is not recorded whose cells these are; they may come from a transplant donor.

The CDR3 loop is CASREYTNTEAFF. Here the CDR3 DNA reads TGTGCCAGCAGGGAGTACACGAACACTGAAGCTTTCTTT. The chain has TRBV12-3 or TRBV12-4 and TRBJ1-1; D unresolved. Trimming shortened V by 6 bases and J by 1 base, and 9 bases separated the two germline ends. The CDR3 contains 13 residues.